This T cell receptor beta chain was sequenced for a study of blood T cell repertoires in COVID-19. Overall study context: From T cells, B-cell-depleted T cells, or PBMCs came the material, which was cDNA or gDNA.

Clones were read by immunoSEQ multiplex PCR, and TCRdb kept only the in-frame ones, dropping some. This table holds 250,000 to 350,000 clones, approximately 86% found once. V lost 3 bases, J lost 0 bases, and 12 bases lay in between. The CDR3 length is 15 residues. Germline assignment: CDR1 KGHSH and CDR2 LQKENI. Material: peripheral blood. The receptor comes from a woman aged 50 to 60 who had recovered from COVID-19. The chain uses TRBV18 and TRBJ2-7; D might be TRBD1 (6 bases). This CDR3 reads CASSPRQGGSYEQYF. In nucleotides, the CDR3 is TGTGCCAGCTCACCTCGTCAAGGGGGCTCCTACGAGCAGTACTTC.